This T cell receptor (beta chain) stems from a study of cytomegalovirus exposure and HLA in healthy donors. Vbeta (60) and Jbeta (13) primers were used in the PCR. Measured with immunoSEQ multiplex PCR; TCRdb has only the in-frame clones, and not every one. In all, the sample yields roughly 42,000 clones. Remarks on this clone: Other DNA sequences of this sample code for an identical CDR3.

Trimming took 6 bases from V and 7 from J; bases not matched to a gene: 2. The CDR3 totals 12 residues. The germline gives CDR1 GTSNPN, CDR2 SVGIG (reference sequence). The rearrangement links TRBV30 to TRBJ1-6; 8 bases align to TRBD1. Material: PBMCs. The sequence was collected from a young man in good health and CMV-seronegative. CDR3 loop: CACDRGNSPLHF. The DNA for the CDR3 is TGTGCCTGTGACAGGGGAAATTCACCCCTCCACTTT.